The rows below give T cell receptor beta chains drawn from one sample of a study of cytomegalovirus exposure and HLA in healthy donors. Measured with immunoSEQ multiplex PCR; TCRdb has only the in-frame clones, and not every one. Among approximately 200,000 clones, almost 75% were seen once, and the ten largest hold around 3.2%. Sample: PBMCs. These receptors all stem from a woman in her thirties in good health and CMV-seropositive. CDR3s include the opening cysteine and the closing phenylalanine or tryptophan. A D gene is named only where the DNA matches it firmly. Part of the rows lack a size; the others show once, few, many or a class for expanded clones.

DNA: TGTGCCTGGAGCGGGGGGGCGGGGACCTCCTACGAGCAGTACTTC
CDR3: CAWSGGAGTSYEQYF
J: TRBJ2-7
size: once
D: TRBD2
V: TRBV30

DNA: TGCGCCAGCAGCTTGGGGGCTAGCGGGAGCTACGAGCAGTACTTC
CDR3: CASSLGASGSYEQYF
J: TRBJ2-7
size: once
D: TRBD2
V: TRBV5-1

DNA: TGTGCCAGCAGCACCCGGGACAGCCTCGAGCAGTACTTC
CDR3: CASSTRDSLEQYF
J: TRBJ2-7
size: NA
D: TRBD1
V: TRBV5-4

DNA: TGCGCCAGCAGCTTGGGACTAGCGGGCCGGAGCTCCTACGAGCAGTACTTC
CDR3: CASSLGLAGRSSYEQYF
J: TRBJ2-7
size: NA
D: TRBD2
V: TRBV5-1

DNA: TGTGCCAGTAGTCCCTATAGCGGGAGGACCTACGAGCAGTACTTC
CDR3: CASSPYSGRTYEQYF
J: TRBJ2-7
size: NA
D: TRBD2
V: TRBV19

DNA: TGTGCCAGCAGCCAAGACTCCGGGAGCGGGATTTACAATGAGCAGTTCTTC
CDR3: CASSQDSGSGIYNEQFF
J: TRBJ2-1
size: few
D: TRBD2
V: TRBV4-2

DNA: TGTGCCAGCAGCCCCTCGACTGATTTCTCCTACAATGAGCAGTTCTTC
CDR3: CASSPSTDFSYNEQFF
J: TRBJ2-1
size: NA
D: NA
V: TRBV5-5

DNA: TGTGCCAGCAGCTCCTCGGCAGGGGCCCCCTACGAGCAGTACTTC
CDR3: CASSSSAGAPYEQYF
J: TRBJ2-7
size: NA
D: NA
V: TRBV5-4

DNA: TGTGCCAGCAGTTTATTGGCAGGGGCCTACGAGCAGTACTTC
CDR3: CASSLLAGAYEQYF
J: TRBJ2-7
size: NA
D: NA
V: TRBV27

DNA: TGCAGCGTCCGACAAGCCAATCAGCCCCAGCATTTT
CDR3: CSVRQANQPQHF
J: TRBJ1-5
size: NA
D: NA
V: TRBV29-1

DNA: TGTGCCAGTAGGACAGGGACCCCACTTTCCCACACTGAAGCTTTCTTT
CDR3: CASRTGTPLSHTEAFF
J: TRBJ1-1
size: NA
D: TRBD1
V: TRBV19

DNA: TGTGCCAGCAGCTTAGCGGTTGGCAGGTCTACCGGGGTCGAGCTGTTTTTT
CDR3: CASSLAVGRSTGVELFF
J: TRBJ2-2
size: NA
D: NA
V: TRBV7-6

DNA: TGCGCCAGCAGCCAAGCGGGAGGGGCGAGGGTAGCTTTCTTT
CDR3: CASSQAGGARVAFF
J: TRBJ1-1
size: NA
D: NA
V: TRBV4-1

DNA: TGTGCCAGCAGGGGCGGGACTAGAGCCAAAAACATTCAGTACTTC
CDR3: CASRGGTRAKNIQYF
J: TRBJ2-4
size: NA
D: TRBD2
V: TRBV7-2

DNA: TGTGCCAGCTCGGAACAGGGGGATCAGCCCCAGCATTTT
CDR3: CASSEQGDQPQHF
J: TRBJ1-5
size: NA
D: TRBD1
V: TRBV6-1

DNA: TGTTCCAGCAGCCTCTACCAAGAGACCCAGTACTTC
CDR3: CSSSLYQETQYF
J: TRBJ2-5
size: few
D: NA
V: TRBV7-9

DNA: TGTGCCAGCAGCTTGGGGGCGGACTACGAGCAGTACTTC
CDR3: CASSLGADYEQYF
J: TRBJ2-7
size: NA
D: NA
V: TRBV5-8

DNA: TGTGCCAGCACTTCGTCCGGGAACGGGGTTGAGCAGTTCTTC
CDR3: CASTSSGNGVEQFF
J: TRBJ2-1
size: NA
D: NA
V: TRBV11-2

DNA: TGTGCCAGCAGTGAACTGAGGAATTTTGAAGCTTTCTTT
CDR3: CASSELRNFEAFF
J: TRBJ1-1
size: NA
D: NA
V: TRBV6-1

DNA: TGTGCCAGCAGTCGGGAGGCAGGGCATACCGGGGAGCTGTTTTTT
CDR3: CASSREAGHTGELFF
J: TRBJ2-2
size: NA
D: TRBD2
V: TRBV25-1

DNA: TGTGCCAGCAGTTCCATAGCGGGAGGGCAGTTCTTC
CDR3: CASSSIAGGQFF
J: TRBJ2-1
size: NA
D: TRBD2
V: TRBV27

DNA: TGTGCCAGTAGTATATGGGACAGCTACGAGCAGTACTTC
CDR3: CASSIWDSYEQYF
J: TRBJ2-7
size: once
D: TRBD1
V: TRBV19

DNA: TGTGCCAGCAAAAGTTGGACAGGGGATAACGAGCAGTACTTC
CDR3: CASKSWTGDNEQYF
J: TRBJ2-7
size: NA
D: TRBD1
V: TRBV27

DNA: TGTGCCAGCCGAATTATCTCGACAGGGGTGGAGACCCAGTACTTC
CDR3: CASRIISTGVETQYF
J: TRBJ2-5
size: NA
D: TRBD1
V: TRBV7-9

DNA: TGTGCCAGTAGTATAGGGGAGAGTGAAGCTTTCTTT
CDR3: CASSIGESEAFF
J: TRBJ1-1
size: NA
D: NA
V: TRBV19

DNA: TGTGCCAGCGGGAGGGCCGGCGAGCAGTACTTC
CDR3: CASGRAGEQYF
J: TRBJ2-7
size: NA
D: TRBD2
V: TRBV5-4

DNA: TGTGCCAGCAGCTTGGCCGACAGCACCTTTATCTATGGCTACACCTTC
CDR3: CASSLADSTFIYGYTF
J: TRBJ1-2
size: NA
D: NA
V: TRBV5-5

DNA: TGTGCCAGCAACCCAGGAGGGGGCCGTGGTGAAAAACTGTTTTTT
CDR3: CASNPGGGRGEKLFF
J: TRBJ1-4
size: NA
D: NA
V: TRBV21-1